A single TCR beta chain is shown here with its context. Its antigen is unidentified. These data come from a study of shared clonotypes between healthy human individuals. Overall study context: Used for every donor were three CD4 naive, three CD4 memory, two CD8 naive and one CD8 memory plate.

TCRdb's copy holds only in-frame clones and misses some; the assay was immunoSEQ multiplex PCR. The sample records hundreds of thousands of clones, around 96% being singletons. Trimming pared 3 bases from V and 6 bases from J, leaving 8 bases between. CDR1 is MGHRA, CDR2 YSYEKL, per germline. This CDR3 spans 12 amino acids. Study-level results: Among donors, clonotype sharing was expected to be affected by sequencing depth. Naive CD4 clonotypes overlapped across a handful of donors at roughly 4.5%.

Naive CD8 cells lacked CD45RO and underwent positive selection for CCR7, leaving out terminally differentiated effector memory CD45RA+ cells. The source of this sequence is a woman in her twenties or thirties in good health. The sequencing input was naive CD8+ T cells sorted from blood. The rearrangement joins TRBV4-1 to TRBJ1-1, with a possible D match to TRBD1 (5 bases). The chain's CDR3 is CASSHQGSEAFF. The DNA of the CDR3 is TGCGCCAGCAGCCACCAGGGTTCTGAAGCTTTCTTT.